This T cell receptor (beta chain) appears in the sequencing data of a study of Graves' ophthalmopathy and Graves' hyperthyroidism. Per the germline V gene, CDR1 is SGHTA and CDR2 is FQGTGA. The CDR3 extends over 14 amino acids. With 5 bases clipped from V and 0 bases from J, the junction kept 4 bases outside the gene matches. This clonotype was counted a few times. Amplification of TCR beta CDR3 regions used RNA transcripts. First-round RT-PCR with HTBI primers preceded a second-round multiplex PCR. One entry per CDR3 protein, called by TCRdb with MiXCR from the multiplex PCR reads. The data contain roughly 500,000 distinct CDR3 sequences, approximately 15% of them singletons. Physicians reached a diagnosis by relying on clinical symptoms, serum thyroxine, TRAb, thyroid ultrasound and orbital computed tomography.

This TCR derives from a woman aged 25 to 39 with Graves' ophthalmopathy. The V call is TRBV7-3, the J call TRBJ2-7, with 7 bases matching TRBD2. Material for sequencing was blood. The CDR3 reads CASSASGYSYEQYF. CDR3 nucleotide sequence: TGTGCCAGCAGCGCTAGCGGTTACTCCTACGAGCAGTACTTC.